A selection of T cell receptor beta chains follows, all from one sample in a study of T cells in localized non-small cell lung cancer. The repertoire was sequenced with immunoSEQ multiplex PCR; TCRdb's copy has only in-frame clones and lacks some. Of about 9,600 clones detected, 90% appear once; the ten largest clones hold about a sixth. Sequencing used peripheral blood, obtained before any cancer treatment. The receptors originated from a male donor at least 60 years old with stage III squamous cell lung carcinoma. The CDR3 runs from the conserved cysteine through the conserved F or W. Each record gives: V gene, clone size, D gene, J gene, CDR3 protein, CDR3 DNA. The D gene is left open where the match is weak. The listing skips clone size in some rows; elsewhere it reads once, few, many or a size class.

v_call: TRBV10-3
clone_size: .
d_call: TRBD2
j_call: TRBJ2-3
cdr3_aa: CAISESIWTSGGRNTQYF
cdr3_nt: TGTGCCATCAGTGAGTCGATATGGACTAGCGGGGGCCGAAATACGCAGTATTTT

v_call: TRBV6-1
clone_size: .
d_call: TRBD1
j_call: TRBJ1-4
cdr3_aa: CASSTGGINEKLFF
cdr3_nt: TGTGCCAGCTCTACAGGGGGGATAAATGAAAAACTGTTTTTT

v_call: TRBV6-6
clone_size: once
d_call: .
j_call: TRBJ1-2
cdr3_aa: CASSYNRNQGAGYTF
cdr3_nt: TGTGCCAGCAGTTACAATAGGAATCAGGGAGCTGGCTACACCTTC

v_call: TRBV4-1
clone_size: .
d_call: .
j_call: TRBJ1-3
cdr3_aa: CASSQGISGNTIYF
cdr3_nt: TGCGCCAGCAGCCAAGGTATCTCTGGAAACACCATATATTTT

v_call: TRBV30
clone_size: .
d_call: .
j_call: TRBJ1-1
cdr3_aa: CAWSRTENTEAFF
cdr3_nt: TGTGCCTGGAGTCGGACAGAGAACACTGAAGCTTTCTTT

v_call: TRBV21-1
clone_size: .
d_call: .
j_call: TRBJ2-1
cdr3_aa: CASSEERGVPQFF
cdr3_nt: TGTGCCAGCAGCGAGGAGCGGGGGGTCCCGCAGTTCTTC

v_call: TRBV5-1
clone_size: .
d_call: .
j_call: TRBJ2-7
cdr3_aa: CASSPEPRADYEQYF
cdr3_nt: TGCGCCAGCAGCCCGGAGCCCAGGGCGGACTACGAGCAGTACTTC

v_call: TRBV6-5
clone_size: once
d_call: .
j_call: TRBJ2-2
cdr3_aa: CASSPRVTGELFF
cdr3_nt: TGTGCCAGCAGTCCGAGGGTTACCGGGGAGCTGTTTTTT

v_call: TRBV6-5
clone_size: .
d_call: .
j_call: TRBJ1-4
cdr3_aa: CASSYSYRAEKLFF
cdr3_nt: TGTGCCAGCAGTTACTCGTACAGGGCTGAAAAACTGTTTTTT

v_call: TRBV7-2
clone_size: .
d_call: .
j_call: TRBJ2-7
cdr3_aa: CASIPGDSYEQYF
cdr3_nt: TGTGCCAGCATCCCGGGCGACTCCTACGAGCAGTACTTC

v_call: TRBV4-1
clone_size: .
d_call: .
j_call: TRBJ2-7
cdr3_aa: CASSQELANNEQYF
cdr3_nt: TGCGCCAGCAGCCAAGAGCTAGCTAATAACGAGCAGTACTTC

v_call: TRBV27
clone_size: .
d_call: TRBD1
j_call: TRBJ1-4
cdr3_aa: CASSPTGQGQRSKLFF
cdr3_nt: TGTGCCAGCAGTCCTACCGGACAGGGCCAGAGGTCAAAACTGTTTTTT

v_call: TRBV14
clone_size: .
d_call: .
j_call: TRBJ1-2
cdr3_aa: CASSPGLRYGYTF
cdr3_nt: TGTGCCAGCAGCCCGGGGCTCCGCTATGGCTACACCTTC

v_call: TRBV6-5
clone_size: .
d_call: TRBD1
j_call: TRBJ2-7
cdr3_aa: CASSYGRTGGTYEQYF
cdr3_nt: TGTGCCAGCAGTTACGGGCGGACAGGCGGTACCTACGAGCAGTACTTC

v_call: TRBV9
clone_size: .
d_call: .
j_call: TRBJ1-3
cdr3_aa: CASSTLSGTTSGNTIYF
cdr3_nt: TGTGCCAGCAGCACCTTATCCGGGACCACCTCTGGAAACACCATATATTTT

v_call: TRBV14
clone_size: once
d_call: .
j_call: TRBJ2-2
cdr3_aa: CASSQDLAGNGELFF
cdr3_nt: TGTGCCAGCAGCCAAGACTTGGCAGGGAACGGGGAGCTGTTTTTT

v_call: TRBV6-5
clone_size: .
d_call: TRBD1
j_call: TRBJ1-5
cdr3_aa: CASSVQGASQPQHF
cdr3_nt: TGTGCCAGCAGTGTACAGGGGGCGAGTCAGCCCCAGCATTTT

v_call: TRBV6-6
clone_size: .
d_call: .
j_call: TRBJ2-3
cdr3_aa: CASTRGGTSTDTQYF
cdr3_nt: TGTGCCAGCACCCGAGGCGGGACTAGCACAGATACGCAGTATTTT

v_call: TRBV7-9
clone_size: .
d_call: TRBD1
j_call: TRBJ2-2
cdr3_aa: CASGEGAGTGELFF
cdr3_nt: TGTGCCAGCGGCGAGGGGGCGGGCACCGGGGAGCTGTTTTTT

v_call: TRBV6-6
clone_size: .
d_call: TRBD1
j_call: TRBJ2-3
cdr3_aa: CASSTGTGATDTQYF
cdr3_nt: TGTGCCAGCAGTACCGGGACAGGGGCCACAGATACGCAGTATTTT

v_call: TRBV5-4
clone_size: .
d_call: .
j_call: TRBJ1-1
cdr3_aa: CASRTGGTQGAEAFF
cdr3_nt: TGTGCCAGCAGGACCGGGGGGACCCAAGGCGCTGAAGCTTTCTTT

v_call: TRBV28
clone_size: .
d_call: TRBD2
j_call: TRBJ2-1
cdr3_aa: CASSWERGGHEQFF
cdr3_nt: TGTGCCAGCAGTTGGGAGCGGGGGGGCCATGAGCAGTTCTTC

v_call: TRBV5-1
clone_size: .
d_call: .
j_call: TRBJ2-5
cdr3_aa: CASSLWTPQETQYF
cdr3_nt: TGCGCCAGCAGCTTATGGACCCCCCAAGAGACCCAGTACTTC

v_call: TRBV19
clone_size: .
d_call: .
j_call: TRBJ1-2
cdr3_aa: CASRVDYGYTF
cdr3_nt: TGTGCCTCCAGGGTTGACTATGGCTACACCTTC

v_call: TRBV5-6
clone_size: .
d_call: .
j_call: TRBJ1-5
cdr3_aa: CASSRGPAGPQPQHF
cdr3_nt: TGTGCCAGCAGTCGCGGACCGGCCGGCCCTCAGCCCCAGCATTTT

v_call: TRBV7-9
clone_size: .
d_call: TRBD1
j_call: TRBJ1-1
cdr3_aa: CASSSGQGLNTEAFF
cdr3_nt: TGTGCCAGCAGCTCGGGACAGGGATTGAACACTGAAGCTTTCTTT

v_call: TRBV5-1
clone_size: .
d_call: TRBD2
j_call: TRBJ2-7
cdr3_aa: CASSLVTSGGSYEQYF
cdr3_nt: TGCGCCAGCAGCTTGGTGACTAGCGGGGGCTCCTACGAGCAGTACTTC

v_call: TRBV5-1
clone_size: once
d_call: TRBD2
j_call: TRBJ2-2
cdr3_aa: CASSLTSGGANTGELFF
cdr3_nt: TGCGCCAGCAGCTTGACTAGCGGGGGCGCGAACACCGGGGAGCTGTTTTTT

v_call: TRBV10-3
clone_size: .
d_call: TRBD1
j_call: TRBJ2-2
cdr3_aa: CAIRAGTGPGELFF
cdr3_nt: TGTGCCATCAGAGCCGGGACAGGGCCCGGGGAGCTGTTTTTT

v_call: TRBV19
clone_size: .
d_call: .
j_call: TRBJ1-2
cdr3_aa: CASRPENTNYGYTF
cdr3_nt: TGTGCCAGTAGACCGGAGAATACTAACTATGGCTACACCTTC

v_call: TRBV30
clone_size: once
d_call: TRBD2
j_call: TRBJ2-1
cdr3_aa: CAWRGLAVYNEQFF
cdr3_nt: TGTGCCTGGAGGGGACTAGCGGTCTACAATGAGCAGTTCTTC

v_call: TRBV9
clone_size: .
d_call: .
j_call: TRBJ1-4
cdr3_aa: CASSVGGTVNEKLFF
cdr3_nt: TGTGCCAGCAGCGTAGGAGGGACGGTAAATGAAAAACTGTTTTTT

v_call: TRBV2
clone_size: once
d_call: TRBD1
j_call: TRBJ1-1
cdr3_aa: CASIGTGSNTEAFF
cdr3_nt: TGTGCCAGCATCGGGACAGGGTCGAACACTGAAGCTTTCTTT

v_call: TRBV7-2
clone_size: .
d_call: .
j_call: TRBJ1-1
cdr3_aa: CASSVTGINTEAFF
cdr3_nt: TGTGCCAGCAGCGTGACAGGTATTAACACTGAAGCTTTCTTT

v_call: TRBV10-3
clone_size: once
d_call: .
j_call: TRBJ1-1
cdr3_aa: CAIRDLGNMNTEAFF
cdr3_nt: TGTGCCATCAGGGACTTGGGAAACATGAACACTGAAGCTTTCTTT

v_call: TRBV5-1
clone_size: .
d_call: .
j_call: TRBJ1-2
cdr3_aa: CASSLGVDGYTF
cdr3_nt: TGCGCCAGCAGCTTGGGAGTTGACGGCTACACCTTC

v_call: TRBV10-1
clone_size: .
d_call: .
j_call: TRBJ2-7
cdr3_aa: CASSQEGEQYF
cdr3_nt: TGCGCCAGCAGCCAAGAGGGCGAGCAGTACTTC

v_call: TRBV7-9
clone_size: .
d_call: .
j_call: TRBJ1-2
cdr3_aa: CASSVVLWDYGYTF
cdr3_nt: TGTGCCAGCAGCGTCGTTTTGTGGGACTATGGCTACACCTTC

v_call: TRBV30
clone_size: .
d_call: .
j_call: TRBJ1-3
cdr3_aa: CAWSVAGSGNTIYF
cdr3_nt: TGTGCCTGGAGTGTTGCGGGCTCTGGAAACACCATATATTTT

v_call: TRBV21-1
clone_size: medium-sized
d_call: .
j_call: TRBJ1-5
cdr3_aa: CARRLSGTVSNQPQHF
cdr3_nt: TGTGCCAGGAGGCTATCCGGGACAGTAAGCAATCAGCCCCAGCATTTT

v_call: TRBV7-3
clone_size: once
d_call: TRBD2
j_call: TRBJ2-5
cdr3_aa: CASSQSAGGYETQYF
cdr3_nt: TGTGCCAGCAGCCAGTCAGCGGGGGGTTATGAGACCCAGTACTTC

v_call: TRBV10-3
clone_size: .
d_call: TRBD1
j_call: TRBJ2-1
cdr3_aa: CAIGDRDNEQFF
cdr3_nt: TGTGCCATCGGGGACAGGGATAATGAGCAGTTCTTC

v_call: TRBV6-1
clone_size: .
d_call: .
j_call: TRBJ1-2
cdr3_aa: CASSDWGNLANYGYTF
cdr3_nt: TGTGCCAGCAGTGATTGGGGGAACCTCGCTAACTATGGCTACACCTTC

v_call: TRBV4-1
clone_size: .
d_call: .
j_call: TRBJ1-1
cdr3_aa: CASSRGQATEAFF
cdr3_nt: TGCGCCAGCAGCCGTGGGCAGGCGACTGAAGCTTTCTTT

v_call: TRBV6-1
clone_size: .
d_call: .
j_call: TRBJ1-5
cdr3_aa: CASSEPGASNQPQHF
cdr3_nt: TGTGCCAGCAGTGAGCCGGGGGCAAGCAATCAGCCCCAGCATTTT

v_call: TRBV19
clone_size: .
d_call: TRBD1
j_call: TRBJ1-5
cdr3_aa: CASRSQGFGQPQHF
cdr3_nt: TGTGCCAGTAGGTCACAGGGGTTCGGTCAGCCCCAGCATTTT

v_call: TRBV7-9
clone_size: few
d_call: .
j_call: TRBJ2-5
cdr3_aa: CASSEAETQYF
cdr3_nt: TGTGCCAGCAGCGAGGCAGAGACCCAGTACTTC

v_call: TRBV6-7
clone_size: .
d_call: TRBD1
j_call: TRBJ1-4
cdr3_aa: CASSYSNPGQDNTTNEKLFF
cdr3_nt: TGTGCCAGCAGTTACTCCAACCCGGGACAGGATAATACAACTAATGAAAAACTGTTTTTT

v_call: TRBV28
clone_size: .
d_call: .
j_call: TRBJ2-7
cdr3_aa: CASSQEGREDEQYF
cdr3_nt: TGTGCCAGCAGTCAGGAAGGGAGAGAGGACGAGCAGTACTTC

v_call: TRBV7-6
clone_size: .
d_call: .
j_call: TRBJ2-5
cdr3_aa: CASSFTLAMETQYF
cdr3_nt: TGTGCCAGCAGCTTCACTCTAGCCATGGAGACCCAGTACTTC

v_call: TRBV7-2
clone_size: .
d_call: .
j_call: TRBJ2-7
cdr3_aa: CASSPTSFYEQYF
cdr3_nt: TGTGCCAGCAGCCCTACTAGTTTCTACGAGCAGTACTTC

v_call: TRBV5-4
clone_size: .
d_call: .
j_call: TRBJ2-3
cdr3_aa: CASSDVQGWSGTDTQYF
cdr3_nt: TGTGCCAGCAGCGACGTACAGGGCTGGAGTGGCACAGATACGCAGTATTTT

v_call: TRBV18
clone_size: .
d_call: .
j_call: TRBJ1-2
cdr3_aa: CASSQQAGYGYTF
cdr3_nt: TGTGCCAGCTCACAACAGGCGGGCTATGGCTACACCTTC

v_call: TRBV9
clone_size: .
d_call: .
j_call: TRBJ2-3
cdr3_aa: CASSVVGGTDTQYF
cdr3_nt: TGTGCCAGCAGCGTGGTGGGGGGCACAGATACGCAGTATTTT

v_call: TRBV19
clone_size: .
d_call: .
j_call: TRBJ1-4
cdr3_aa: CASSLGGTNEKLFF
cdr3_nt: TGTGCCAGTAGTCTGGGGGGCACTAATGAAAAACTGTTTTTT